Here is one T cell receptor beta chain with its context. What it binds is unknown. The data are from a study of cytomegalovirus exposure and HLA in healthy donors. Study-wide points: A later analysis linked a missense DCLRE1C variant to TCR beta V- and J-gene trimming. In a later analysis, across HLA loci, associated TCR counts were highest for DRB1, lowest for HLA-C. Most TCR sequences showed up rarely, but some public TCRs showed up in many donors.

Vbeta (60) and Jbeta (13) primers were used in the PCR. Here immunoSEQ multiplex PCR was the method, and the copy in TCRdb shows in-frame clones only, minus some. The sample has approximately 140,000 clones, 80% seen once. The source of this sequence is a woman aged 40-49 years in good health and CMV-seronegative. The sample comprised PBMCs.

The DNA of the CDR3 is TGTGCCGCCGGCGGGGGAGTTTTAGAGACCCAGTACTTC. It translates to CAAGGGVLETQYF. This sequence joins TRBV15 and TRBJ2-5; TRBD2 aligns across 7 bases. This CDR3 has 13 amino acids. Germline values: CDR1 LNHNV, CDR2 YYDKDF (reference sequence). V shed 11 bases, J shed 4 bases, and the junction held 10 bases outside the gene matches.